A selection of T cell receptor beta chains follows, all from one sample in a study of cytomegalovirus exposure and HLA in healthy donors. This table comes from immunoSEQ multiplex PCR, and its TCRdb copy is limited to in-frame clones, with some not included. The repertoire includes about 77,000 clones, around 79% of them detected once, and 3.5% to 4.5% sits in the top ten. The sequenced material came from PBMCs. Every receptor here comes from a man aged 35 to 55 in good health and CMV-seronegative. CDR3s include the opening cysteine and the closing phenylalanine or tryptophan. Each record gives: D gene, J gene, clone size, V gene, CDR3 protein, CDR3 DNA. The D gene is left open where the match is weak. Size values are once, few and many counts, or a class for expanded clones, and some rows have none.

d_gene: TRBD1; j_gene: TRBJ1-5; abundance: NA; v_gene: TRBV7-9; CDR3aa: CASSPGQGVGNQPQHF; CDR3nt: TGTGCCAGCAGCCCCGGACAGGGGGTGGGCAATCAGCCCCAGCATTTT
d_gene: TRBD1; j_gene: TRBJ2-1; abundance: NA; v_gene: TRBV27; CDR3aa: CASSHRTGLYNEQFF; CDR3nt: TGTGCCAGCAGCCATCGGACAGGGCTATACAATGAGCAGTTCTTC
d_gene: NA; j_gene: TRBJ1-1; abundance: NA; v_gene: TRBV30; CDR3aa: CAWYSAPRTEAFF; CDR3nt: TGTGCCTGGTACTCCGCGCCCCGGACTGAAGCTTTCTTT
d_gene: NA; j_gene: TRBJ2-1; abundance: NA; v_gene: TRBV19; CDR3aa: CASSILSGLEANEQFF; CDR3nt: TGTGCCAGTAGTATACTGAGCGGACTTGAGGCAAATGAGCAGTTCTTC
d_gene: NA; j_gene: TRBJ2-1; abundance: NA; v_gene: TRBV9; CDR3aa: CASSTGPEQFF; CDR3nt: TGTGCCAGTAGTACAGGGCCAGAGCAGTTCTTC
d_gene: NA; j_gene: TRBJ2-7; abundance: NA; v_gene: TRBV19; CDR3aa: CASSSTGGVSSYEQYF; CDR3nt: TGTGCCAGTAGCTCCACGGGCGGGGTCAGCTCCTACGAGCAGTACTTC
d_gene: TRBD2; j_gene: TRBJ2-5; abundance: once; v_gene: TRBV7-6; CDR3aa: CASSPRVAGGKETQYF; CDR3nt: TGTGCCAGCAGCCCCAGAGTAGCGGGAGGGAAAGAGACCCAGTACTTC
d_gene: NA; j_gene: TRBJ1-4; abundance: few; v_gene: TRBV19; CDR3aa: CASSMTFRQTNEKLFF; CDR3nt: TGTGCCAGTAGTATGACCTTTCGACAGACTAATGAAAAACTGTTTTTT
d_gene: NA; j_gene: TRBJ2-5; abundance: NA; v_gene: TRBV5-1; CDR3aa: CASSSTAGKETQYF; CDR3nt: TGCGCCAGCAGCTCAACGGCAGGGAAAGAGACCCAGTACTTC
d_gene: NA; j_gene: TRBJ2-7; abundance: NA; v_gene: TRBV5-8; CDR3aa: CASSLVGWASSDEQYF; CDR3nt: TGTGCCAGCAGCTTGGTGGGGTGGGCTAGTAGCGACGAGCAGTACTTC
d_gene: NA; j_gene: TRBJ1-1; abundance: NA; v_gene: TRBV28; CDR3aa: CASSYRRLLTEAFF; CDR3nt: TGTGCCAGCAGTTATCGCAGGCTTCTCACTGAAGCTTTCTTT
d_gene: TRBD1; j_gene: TRBJ1-2; abundance: NA; v_gene: TRBV29-1; CDR3aa: CSVRQGDYGYTF; CDR3nt: TGCAGCGTTAGGCAGGGGGACTATGGCTACACCTTC
d_gene: NA; j_gene: TRBJ1-2; abundance: few; v_gene: TRBV27; CDR3aa: CASRTGLRGYTF; CDR3nt: TGTGCCAGCAGAACAGGGTTACGAGGCTACACCTTC
d_gene: TRBD1; j_gene: TRBJ2-7; abundance: NA; v_gene: TRBV27; CDR3aa: CASSHRGSSYEQYF; CDR3nt: TGTGCCAGCAGCCACAGGGGGAGCTCCTACGAGCAGTACTTC
d_gene: TRBD2; j_gene: TRBJ2-1; abundance: NA; v_gene: TRBV5-1; CDR3aa: CASSLGLAEGEQFF; CDR3nt: TGCGCCAGCAGCCTGGGACTAGCAGAAGGTGAGCAGTTCTTC
d_gene: NA; j_gene: TRBJ1-5; abundance: NA; v_gene: TRBV7-2; CDR3aa: CASSRRQGVGNQPQHF; CDR3nt: TGTGCCAGCAGCCGCAGGCAAGGGGTCGGCAATCAGCCCCAGCATTTT
d_gene: NA; j_gene: TRBJ2-1; abundance: few; v_gene: TRBV6-5; CDR3aa: CASSFGGEQFF; CDR3nt: TGTGCCAGCAGTTTTGGAGGGGAGCAGTTCTTC
d_gene: NA; j_gene: TRBJ2-7; abundance: NA; v_gene: TRBV5-6; CDR3aa: CASSPQGRRAEQYF; CDR3nt: TGTGCCAGCAGTCCCCAGGGCCGGAGGGCCGAGCAGTACTTC
d_gene: TRBD1; j_gene: TRBJ2-5; abundance: few; v_gene: TRBV7-9; CDR3aa: CASSTRDRVQETQYF; CDR3nt: TGTGCCAGCAGCACTAGGGACAGGGTTCAAGAGACCCAGTACTTC
d_gene: TRBD2; j_gene: TRBJ2-1; abundance: few; v_gene: TRBV7-9; CDR3aa: CASSLPPRLAGLRNEQFF; CDR3nt: TGTGCCAGCAGCTTACCCCCAAGACTAGCGGGTCTGAGAAATGAGCAGTTCTTC
d_gene: NA; j_gene: TRBJ1-1; abundance: few; v_gene: TRBV15; CDR3aa: CATSRDWRGTNTEAFF; CDR3nt: TGTGCCACCAGCAGAGATTGGAGGGGAACGAACACTGAAGCTTTCTTT
d_gene: TRBD1; j_gene: TRBJ1-1; abundance: NA; v_gene: TRBV29-1; CDR3aa: CSVSQGARAFF; CDR3nt: TGCAGCGTTTCACAGGGGGCAAGAGCTTTCTTT
d_gene: TRBD2; j_gene: TRBJ2-5; abundance: NA; v_gene: TRBV5-1; CDR3aa: CASRSRTSEETQYF; CDR3nt: TGCGCCAGCAGATCCCGGACTAGCGAAGAGACCCAGTACTTC
d_gene: TRBD2; j_gene: TRBJ2-2; abundance: NA; v_gene: TRBV7-9; CDR3aa: CASSTLAGRNTGELFF; CDR3nt: TGTGCCAGCAGCACACTAGCGGGAAGGAACACCGGGGAGCTGTTTTTT
d_gene: TRBD2; j_gene: TRBJ2-7; abundance: NA; v_gene: TRBV7-2; CDR3aa: CASSRTSGRDPGEQYF; CDR3nt: TGTGCCAGCAGCCGGACTAGCGGGAGGGACCCGGGTGAGCAGTACTTC
d_gene: NA; j_gene: TRBJ2-7; abundance: NA; v_gene: TRBV7-2; CDR3aa: CASSLVALVYEQYF; CDR3nt: TGTGCCAGCAGCTTAGTGGCGCTAGTCTACGAGCAGTACTTC
d_gene: TRBD2; j_gene: TRBJ2-5; abundance: NA; v_gene: TRBV7-8; CDR3aa: CASSIAGPGETQYF; CDR3nt: TGTGCCAGCTCGATAGCGGGTCCTGGGGAGACCCAGTACTTC
d_gene: TRBD2; j_gene: TRBJ2-5; abundance: NA; v_gene: TRBV27; CDR3aa: CASTAAGGETQYF; CDR3nt: TGTGCCAGCACTGCGGCGGGGGGAGAGACCCAGTACTTC
d_gene: NA; j_gene: TRBJ2-7; abundance: few; v_gene: TRBV9; CDR3aa: CASSFSAEVGYEQYF; CDR3nt: TGTGCCAGCAGCTTCTCAGCAGAGGTGGGTTACGAGCAGTACTTC
d_gene: NA; j_gene: TRBJ1-5; abundance: NA; v_gene: TRBV19; CDR3aa: CASSGRASNQPQHF; CDR3nt: TGTGCCAGTAGTGGGCGGGCTAGCAATCAGCCCCAGCATTTT
d_gene: NA; j_gene: TRBJ2-5; abundance: NA; v_gene: TRBV6-6; CDR3aa: CASNLPEGGKTQYF; CDR3nt: TGTGCCAGCAACCTCCCTGAGGGGGGGAAGACCCAGTACTTC
d_gene: TRBD1; j_gene: TRBJ1-2; abundance: NA; v_gene: TRBV10-3; CDR3aa: CAIGGTGTGANYGYTF; CDR3nt: TGTGCCATCGGGGGTACCGGGACAGGGGCGAATTATGGCTACACCTTC
d_gene: NA; j_gene: TRBJ1-4; abundance: medium-sized; v_gene: TRBV7-8; CDR3aa: CASIQNSGFATNEKLFF; CDR3nt: TGTGCCAGCATCCAAAACTCGGGGTTTGCAACTAATGAAAAACTGTTTTTT
d_gene: TRBD1; j_gene: TRBJ2-7; abundance: NA; v_gene: TRBV5-1; CDR3aa: CASSLGTGAYEQYF; CDR3nt: TGCGCCAGCAGCTTGGGGACAGGGGCCTACGAGCAGTACTTC
d_gene: TRBD2; j_gene: TRBJ2-7; abundance: NA; v_gene: TRBV4-1; CDR3aa: CASNQGTGGRVYEQYF; CDR3nt: TGCGCCAGCAACCAGGGAACGGGGGGGAGGGTTTACGAGCAGTACTTC
d_gene: NA; j_gene: TRBJ1-1; abundance: NA; v_gene: TRBV5-6; CDR3aa: CASSLGLLNTEAFF; CDR3nt: TGTGCCAGCAGCTTGGGACTCCTGAACACTGAAGCTTTCTTT
d_gene: NA; j_gene: TRBJ1-4; abundance: once; v_gene: TRBV2; CDR3aa: CASSEFVATNEKLFF; CDR3nt: TGTGCCAGCAGTGAGTTCGTTGCAACTAATGAAAAACTGTTTTTT
d_gene: NA; j_gene: TRBJ1-2; abundance: NA; v_gene: TRBV20-1; CDR3aa: CSARDSHGYTF; CDR3nt: TGCAGTGCTAGAGATTCTCATGGCTACACCTTC
d_gene: NA; j_gene: TRBJ2-7; abundance: few; v_gene: TRBV7-2; CDR3aa: CASSLRRERYEQYF; CDR3nt: TGTGCCAGCAGCTTAAGGCGGGAACGCTACGAGCAGTACTTC
d_gene: TRBD1; j_gene: TRBJ2-1; abundance: NA; v_gene: TRBV27; CDR3aa: CASRKHRGLDNEQFF; CDR3nt: TGTGCCAGCAGAAAGCACAGGGGCTTGGACAATGAGCAGTTCTTC
d_gene: TRBD1; j_gene: TRBJ2-5; abundance: NA; v_gene: TRBV28; CDR3aa: CASSLGTGGETQYF; CDR3nt: TGTGCCAGCAGTTTGGGGACAGGGGGAGAGACCCAGTACTTC
d_gene: TRBD1; j_gene: TRBJ2-7; abundance: NA; v_gene: TRBV10-3; CDR3aa: CAISGTTGGYEQYF; CDR3nt: TGTGCCATCAGTGGAACGACAGGGGGGTACGAGCAGTACTTC
d_gene: TRBD2; j_gene: TRBJ2-1; abundance: NA; v_gene: TRBV29-1; CDR3aa: CSWEGRSNEQFF; CDR3nt: TGCAGCTGGGAGGGCCGTTCGAATGAGCAGTTCTTC
d_gene: TRBD2; j_gene: TRBJ2-1; abundance: once; v_gene: TRBV5-1; CDR3aa: CASSLELARYNEQFF; CDR3nt: TGCGCCAGCAGCTTGGAACTAGCGAGATACAATGAGCAGTTCTTC
d_gene: NA; j_gene: TRBJ1-4; abundance: NA; v_gene: TRBV28; CDR3aa: CASSLGSRQGNGKLFF; CDR3nt: TGTGCCAGCAGTTTGGGGTCGCGGCAGGGTAATGGAAAACTGTTTTTT
d_gene: TRBD2; j_gene: TRBJ2-2; abundance: once; v_gene: TRBV29-1; CDR3aa: CSVGRAGARTGELFF; CDR3nt: TGCAGCGTTGGGCGAGCGGGAGCTCGGACCGGGGAGCTGTTTTTT
d_gene: NA; j_gene: TRBJ2-3; abundance: NA; v_gene: TRBV9; CDR3aa: CASSVAGLAPDTQYF; CDR3nt: TGTGCCAGCAGCGTAGCTGGCCTAGCCCCAGATACGCAGTATTTT
d_gene: TRBD1; j_gene: TRBJ1-2; abundance: NA; v_gene: TRBV18; CDR3aa: CASSPQQGAGYGYTF; CDR3nt: TGTGCCAGCTCACCTCAACAGGGGGCCGGGTATGGCTACACCTTC
d_gene: NA; j_gene: TRBJ2-2; abundance: once; v_gene: TRBV23-1; CDR3aa: CASSQPRETFPGELFF; CDR3nt: TGCGCCAGCAGTCAGCCTCGGGAGACATTCCCCGGGGAGCTGTTTTTT
d_gene: NA; j_gene: TRBJ1-2; abundance: few; v_gene: TRBV28; CDR3aa: CASKEEDYGYTF; CDR3nt: TGTGCCAGCAAGGAGGAGGACTATGGCTACACCTTC
d_gene: TRBD1; j_gene: TRBJ1-2; abundance: NA; v_gene: TRBV5-4; CDR3aa: CASSPDRGNGYTF; CDR3nt: TGTGCCAGCAGCCCAGACAGGGGGAATGGCTACACCTTC
d_gene: NA; j_gene: TRBJ1-6; abundance: NA; v_gene: TRBV6-5; CDR3aa: CATGPGLPYNSPLHF; CDR3nt: TGTGCCACCGGCCCCGGACTGCCCTATAATTCACCCCTCCACTTT
d_gene: NA; j_gene: TRBJ1-1; abundance: NA; v_gene: TRBV19; CDR3aa: CASSMQGTEAFF; CDR3nt: TGTGCCAGTAGTATGCAGGGTACTGAAGCTTTCTTT
d_gene: NA; j_gene: TRBJ2-6; abundance: NA; v_gene: TRBV9; CDR3aa: CASSVTGPGANVLTF; CDR3nt: TGTGCCAGCAGCGTCACAGGTCCTGGGGCCAACGTCCTGACTTTC
d_gene: NA; j_gene: TRBJ1-3; abundance: NA; v_gene: TRBV13; CDR3aa: CASLFGQSSGNTIYF; CDR3nt: TGTGCCAGCCTCTTTGGACAGTCCTCTGGAAACACCATATATTTT
d_gene: NA; j_gene: TRBJ1-1; abundance: NA; v_gene: TRBV30; CDR3aa: CAWRVDRNTEAFF; CDR3nt: TGTGCCTGGAGAGTTGATAGAAACACTGAAGCTTTCTTT
d_gene: TRBD1; j_gene: TRBJ1-5; abundance: NA; v_gene: TRBV27; CDR3aa: CASRETGNQPQHF; CDR3nt: TGTGCCAGCCGTGAGACAGGGAATCAGCCCCAGCATTTT
d_gene: TRBD1; j_gene: TRBJ1-2; abundance: NA; v_gene: TRBV28; CDR3aa: CASSLASGDSYGYTF; CDR3nt: TGTGCCAGCAGTTTAGCGTCGGGGGACAGCTATGGCTACACCTTC
d_gene: TRBD1; j_gene: TRBJ2-7; abundance: NA; v_gene: TRBV6-5; CDR3aa: CASRQGANEQYF; CDR3nt: TGTGCCAGCCGACAGGGGGCTAACGAGCAGTACTTC
d_gene: TRBD2; j_gene: TRBJ2-1; abundance: NA; v_gene: TRBV7-2; CDR3aa: CASSLVATGGIGSYNEQFF; CDR3nt: TGTGCCAGCAGCTTAGTTGCGACGGGGGGTATAGGTTCCTACAATGAGCAGTTCTTC